Reported below is one TCR beta chain. Its antigen is undetermined. This entry belongs to a study of radiation and T cells in renal cell carcinoma. Findings of the study overall: In blood, top tumor clones expanded by 2 weeks, shrinking by 4.

Time point denoted: blood 4 weeks post-SBRT, at nephrectomy. Treatment specified: 15 Gy SBRT to primary tumor, nephrectomy 4 weeks later. Nephrectomy followed 15 Gy stereotactic body radiation by 4 weeks. Serial blood draws occurred at baseline and 2 and 4 weeks post-SBRT. The tumor was a clear cell renal cell carcinoma. Libraries were prepared by immunoSEQ multiplex PCR; TCRdb keeps only in-frame clonotypes and omits some of them. In the table there are around 81,000 clones, around four fifths of which are singletons. The clonotype originates from a middle-aged man with renal cell carcinoma. Sequenced here: blood, sampled from a patient whose treatment included radiotherapy and nephrectomy.

CDR3 sequence reads: CASSLDRNYGYTF. The CDR3 DNA follows: TGTGCCAGCAGTCTGGACAGAAACTATGGCTACACCTTC. This chain joins TRBV27 and TRBJ1-2, with D possibly matching TRBD1 (6 bases). Trimming removed 5 bases from V and 2 bases from J, with 9 bases in between. This CDR3 is built from 13 residues. The germline CDR1 and CDR2 sequences are MNHEY and SMNVEV (reference sequence).